This TCR beta chain originates from a study of cytomegalovirus exposure and HLA in healthy donors. Points from the study as a whole: Among TCR beta chains, those listed as cytomegalovirus-associated numbered fewer than 200.

The germline CDR1 and CDR2 sequences are LNHDA and SQIVND (reference sequence). The CDR3 is 15 amino acids. The trim removed 5 bases at V and 5 bases at J, leaving 9 bases unmatched. In the PCR, 60 Vbeta and 13 Jbeta primers were used. Repertoires were generated with immunoSEQ multiplex PCR, while TCRdb's copy carries only in-frame clones and drops some. This table holds roughly 52,000 clones, around three fifths found once. About this clone: The antigen is not known.

The sample comprised PBMCs. The chain links TRBV19 to TRBJ1-1, with 9 bases identical to TRBD1. The source is a human donor in good health. The CDR3 here is CASSVGQGIRTEAFF. CDR3 coding DNA: TGTGCCAGTAGTGTTGGACAGGGGATCAGAACTGAAGCTTTCTTT.